The clone carrying this TCR beta chain was detected once. The antigen remains unidentified. Produced via immunoSEQ multiplex PCR; TCRdb's table is partial and in-frame only. The data contain 80,000 to 100,000 clones, approximately 90% of them singletons. This sample was taken from a study of OX40 agonist ivuxolimab in advanced cancers. On the study more broadly: The study treated patients with ivuxolimab, an agonistic anti-OX40 (CD134) antibody. The study's findings and limits: Also present in some nonresponders was a low level of normalized T-cell clonal expansion.

Germline CDR1 reads SNHLY; CDR2 reads FYNNEI. Trimming removed 7 bases at V and 4 bases at J, with 5 bases between. The CDR3 contains 11 residues. The study sampled blood at baseline, cycle 4 day 1, and cycle 7 day 1. The receptor was isolated from an adult with an advanced solid tumor such as melanoma, head and neck, liver or kidney cancer. Sequenced material: CD4+ or CD8+ T cells sorted from blood, taken in a trial of the OX40 agonist ivuxolimab. The chain combines TRBV2 with TRBJ2-1; unclear D gene. CDR3 residues: CASIGYNEQFF. In DNA form, the CDR3 reads TGTGCCAGCATAGGTTACAATGAGCAGTTCTTC.